The 19 T cell receptor beta chains below all came from one sample that was sequenced in a study of regulatory T cells in long-lasting Graves disease. HTBI primers from iRepertoire and Arm-PCR of CDR3 regions yielded the TCR beta libraries. Each CDR3 protein gets one entry after TCRdb re-called the multiplex PCR reads with MiXCR. The table lists 550,000 to 650,000 distinct CDR3 sequences, about 15% of them singletons. Time point of the sample: newly diagnosed GD, antithyroid drugs for less than 3 months. PBMC RNA served as the TCR library source. The sample was also reused in another study, on T cells in Graves' hyperthyroidism and ophthalmopathy.

Here the sequenced sample was peripheral blood mononuclear cells (PBMCs), taken at new diagnosis, from a patient treated with antithyroid drugs. Every receptor here comes from a man aged 18 to 30 with Graves disease.

There are many counts of this clonotype. The rearrangement uses TRBV20-1 and TRBJ2-7; D gene uncertain. Trimming removed 0 bases from V and 0 bases from J, with 15 bases in between. Per the germline V gene, CDR1 is DFQATT and CDR2 is SNEGSKA (reference sequence). This CDR3 region has 16 residues. The CDR3 loop is CSARDAAKQTSYEQYF. The CDR3 DNA reads TGCAGTGCTAGAGATGCGGCTAAGCAAACCTCCTACGAGCAGTACTTC.

Many counts were recorded for this clonotype. The genes are TRBV20-1 and TRBJ2-3, with a possible D match to TRBD2 (5 bases). Germline V gene lookup returns CDR1 DFQATT and CDR2 SNEGSKA (reference sequence). CDR3 length: 14 residues. The germline V and J ends were trimmed by 2 bases and 2 bases, with 11 bases remaining between them. The CDR3 coding sequence is TGCAGTGCTAGATTGGACTTGAACACAGATACGCAGTATTTT. This sequence encodes CSARLDLNTDTQYF.

The genes are TRBV5-8 and TRBJ2-1; D possibly corresponds to TRBD1 (6 bases). Trimming shortened V by 0 bases and J by 0 bases, and 25 bases separated the two germline ends. The CDR3 is 21 amino acids. The germline gives CDR1 SGHTS, CDR2 YDEGEE. The CDR3 spells CASSLGERGYFEFVSYNEQFF. CDR3 bases: TGTGCCAGCAGCTTGGGGGAGAGGGGGTATTTCGAGTTTGTCTCCTACAATGAGCAGTTCTTC.

In its sample, this clonotype was seen a few times. The chain carries TRBV20-1 and TRBJ2-1, with 13 nucleotides matching TRBD2. CDR3 length equals 17 residues. Germline CDR1 DFQATT, CDR2 SNEGSKA (reference sequence). The J segment lost 0 bases and the V segment lost 3 bases, leaving 5 bases of the junction unmatched. The DNA of the CDR3 is TGCAGTGCTAGCACTAGCGGGAGGGCCTTCTCCTACAATGAGCAGTTCTTC. This gives the protein CSASTSGRAFSYNEQFF.

This clonotype has a handful of counts. V gene TRBV7-2 combines with J gene TRBJ1-4; D perhaps matches TRBD1 (5 bases). The CDR3 covers 15 residues. The V and J ends lost 5 bases and 8 bases respectively, with 18 bases between them. Germline V CDR1 and CDR2: SGHTA, FQGNSA. This CDR3 reads CASSDSIARGEKLFF. For the CDR3, the DNA is TGTGCCAGCAGCGACTCGATTGCCCGGGGGGAAAAACTGTTTTTT.

The chain combines TRBV19 with TRBJ2-1, with 10 bases identical to TRBD2. Germline lookup yields CDR1 LNHDA and CDR2 SQIVND (reference sequence). The CDR3 has 18 residues. V trimming: 5 bases; J trimming: 5 bases; junction bases outside the gene matches: 15. The CDR3 nucleotides read TGTGCCAGTAGTCCGAGGACTAGCGGACTACCACCGAACAATGAGCAGTTCTTC. Amino acid sequence: CASSPRTSGLPPNNEQFF.

As to this clonotype: A single base separates this from a much larger clone, so it may be a read error. The CDR3 DNA is TGTGCCGGCAGCGGGGGAGCTAGCGGGTACCAAGAGACCCAGTACTTC. It codes for CAGSGGASGYQETQYF. J is TRBJ2-5 and V is TRBV11-2, with 8 bases fitting TRBD2. This CDR3 has 16 amino acids. CDR1 SGHAT and CDR2 FQNNGV come from the germline V gene.

This clonotype was picked up a small number of times. The rearrangement joins TRBV19 to TRBJ2-3, with a possible D match to TRBD2 (6 bases). The CDR3 contains 16 residues. Between the trimmed V and J ends, which lost 6 bases and 2 bases, there was a span of 18 bases. Germline-derived CDR1 and CDR2 are LNHDA and SQIVND (reference sequence). The CDR3 sequence: CASRPMTSEYTDTQYF. Here the CDR3 DNA reads TGTGCCAGTAGACCCATGACTAGTGAATACACAGATACGCAGTATTTT.

Ten or more counts support this clonotype. The V gene is TRBV11-2, the J gene TRBJ2-5; D ambiguous. V lost 1 base, J lost 1 base, and 13 bases lay in between. CDR1 and CDR2 from the germline V gene are SGHAT and FQNNGV. The CDR3 is 16 residues long. CDR3 protein: CASSLVFAAAQETQYF. CDR3 in DNA: TGTGCCAGCAGCTTAGTTTTTGCTGCGGCCCAAGAGACCCAGTACTTC.

There are many counts of this clonotype. The gene calls are TRBV28 and TRBJ1-1; possible D gene TRBD1, 5 bases. The CDR3 has 14 residues. Germline values: CDR1 MDHEN, CDR2 SYDVKM. V lost 3 bases, J lost 0 bases, and 8 bases lay in between. CDR3: CASSFGHVNTEAFF. CDR3 bases: TGTGCCAGCAGTTTCGGACATGTGAACACTGAAGCTTTCTTT.

This clonotype was found many times. The gene calls are TRBV12-3 or TRBV12-4 and TRBJ2-7, with 7 bases that match TRBD1. CDR3 length: 13 amino acids. V dropped 5 bases and J dropped 5; count of bases not matched to a gene: 6. Written as DNA, the CDR3 is TGTGCCAGCAGTCGACAGGGCCCCCACGAGCAGTACTTC. Its protein product is CASSRQGPHEQYF.

In its sample, this clonotype was seen many times. CDR3 sequence (DNA): TGTGCCAGCAGTGCGGATCGAGCGGGAGCCGCAGATACGCAGTATTTT. It translates to CASSADRAGAADTQYF. The chain recombines TRBV6-1 with TRBJ2-3; TRBD2 matches 8 bases. V dropped 4 bases and J dropped 4; count of bases not matched to a gene: 10. Germline CDR1 MNHNS, CDR2 SASEGT. This CDR3 is 16 amino acids long.

This clonotype was observed a few times. V usage is TRBV5-4 and J usage is TRBJ2-7; 7 bases are shared with TRBD1. From germline, CDR1 is SGHNT and CDR2 YYREEE (reference sequence). CDR3 length: 15 residues. Losses at the gene ends were 7 bases for V and 3 bases for J; bases not matched to a gene: 13. In DNA, the CDR3 is TGTGCCAGCTCCTCTGGCCGGGACAGCGGCTACGAGCAGTACTTC. Translation: CASSSGRDSGYEQYF.

This clonotype was picked up many times. This rearrangement joins TRBV6-2 or TRBV6-3 to TRBJ1-1, with no clear D. The CDR3 is 11 residues long. V dropped 5 bases and J dropped 6 bases, with 7 bases sitting between them. Germline loops: CDR1 MNHEY, CDR2 SVGEGT. The CDR3 loop is CASSTGAEAFF. In DNA, the CDR3 is TGTGCCAGCAGTACCGGGGCTGAAGCTTTCTTT.

The chain links TRBV6-4 to TRBJ2-2; possibly TRBD1 for D (6 bases). The germline V gene has CDR1 MRHNA and CDR2 SNTAGT. V lost 5 bases and J 0 bases, leaving 13 bases between the germline ends. The CDR3 is 16 amino acids. CDR3 DNA sequence: TGTGCCAGCAGTTACCCGGGACACTCGAACACCGGGGAGCTGTTTTTT. Its protein is CASSYPGHSNTGELFF.

The sample holds one count of this clonotype. This chain connects TRBV12-3 or TRBV12-4 to TRBJ2-1; 12 bases line up with TRBD2. There are 19 residues in the CDR3. Losses at the gene ends were 5 bases for V and 2 bases for J; bases not matched to a gene: 13. DNA for the CDR3: TGTGCCAGCAGTCCACCGGGGACTAGCGGGTTATACACCTACAATGAGCAGTTCTTC. This gives the protein CASSPPGTSGLYTYNEQFF.

This clonotype came up many times. The V call is TRBV7-9, the J call TRBJ2-3; D gene unclear. This CDR3 region has 14 residues. V gave up 3 bases and J gave up 2 bases, with 9 bases separating them. Per the germline V gene, CDR1 is SEHNR and CDR2 is FQNEAQ (reference sequence). The CDR3 protein is CASSFSSHTDTQYF. CDR3 nucleotide sequence: TGTGCCAGCAGCTTCTCTTCACACACAGATACGCAGTATTTT.

This clonotype was observed a handful of times. The V gene is TRBV6-2 or TRBV6-3, the J gene TRBJ2-5, with 10 nucleotides matching TRBD2. J was trimmed by 5 bases and V by 5 bases; bases with no gene match: 8. This CDR3 is built from 15 residues. Germline CDR1 reads MNHEY; CDR2 reads SVGEGT. CDR3 loop: CASSDSSSGSETQYF. For the CDR3, the DNA is TGTGCCAGCAGTGATAGTTCTAGCGGGAGTGAGACCCAGTACTTC.

This clonotype was seen repeatedly, ten times or more. This sequence joins TRBV11-3 and TRBJ2-5; TRBD1 matches 7 bases. Germline-derived CDR1 and CDR2 are SGHNT and YENEEA. The junction had 9 bases not matched to a gene; V was cut back by 1 base and J by 4 bases. This CDR3 contains 16 residues. The CDR3 loop reads CASSLGEGAWSETQYF. The CDR3 coding sequence is TGTGCCAGCAGCTTAGGAGAGGGGGCCTGGTCAGAGACCCAGTACTTC.